A single sample gave rise to the 7 T cell receptor beta chains below, sequenced in a study of cytomegalovirus exposure and HLA in healthy donors. PCR was performed using 60 Vbeta and 13 Jbeta primers. Generated by immunoSEQ multiplex PCR, the TCRdb table keeps only in-frame clones and is missing some. Listed are 70,000 to 100,000 clones; 3.5% to 4% falls within the top ten. The sample was PBMCs. These receptors came from a man aged 18 to 30 in good health and CMV-seropositive.

This chain connects TRBV19 to TRBJ2-7; D may be TRBD1 (6 bases). Germline lookup yields CDR1 LNHDA and CDR2 SQIVND (reference sequence). The CDR3 runs to 15 residues. The V end lost 6 bases, the J end lost 0 bases, and 15 bases lay between the germline ends. The CDR3 nucleotides read TGTGCCAGTAGCAGGACAGCTACCCCCTCCTACGAGCAGTACTTC. Translation: CASSRTATPSYEQYF.

V and J are TRBV7-3 and TRBJ1-1; 7 nucleotides line up with TRBD1. Germline values: CDR1 SGHTA, CDR2 FQGTGA. The CDR3 extends over 14 amino acids. Trimming at V came to 5 bases and at J to 3 bases, leaving 6 bases not matched to a gene. CDR3 residues: CASSPGRGDTEAFF. The DNA of the CDR3 is TGTGCCAGCAGCCCCGGCAGGGGGGACACTGAAGCTTTCTTT.

This chain joins TRBV6-4 and TRBJ1-1, with D possibly being TRBD1 (6 bases). V lost 3 bases and J 11 bases, leaving 13 bases between the germline ends. There are 12 residues in the CDR3. Germline V CDR1 and CDR2: MRHNA, SNTAGT. This CDR3 reads CASSDDGGTAFF. The CDR3 bases are TGTGCCAGCAGTGATGATGGGGGCACGGCTTTCTTT.

The J gene is TRBJ1-2, the V gene TRBV28; D gene ambiguous. This CDR3 is built from 11 residues. The V end was cut by 7 bases, the J end by 11 bases, with 14 bases between. Germline CDR1 MDHEN, CDR2 SYDVKM. This CDR3 is CASTLAREYTF. The DNA for the CDR3 is TGTGCCAGCACCCTTGCCCGGGAGTACACCTTC.

Concerning this clone itself: At one of its ends the junction is not consistent with the germline gene, which may arise from a read error. V is TRBV2 and J is TRBJ2-1; 7 nucleotides agree with TRBD2. Germline CDR1 SNHLY, CDR2 FYNNEI. This CDR3 has 18 amino acids. The CDR3 spells CASSEEDTSASSDNEQFF. For the CDR3, the DNA is TGTGCCAGCAGTGAGGAAGATACTAGCGCGAGCTCCGACAATGAGCAGTTCTTC.

This chain uses TRBV28 with TRBJ1-2; unclear D gene. Deletions cut 6 bases from V and 1 base from J, with 12 bases between. Germline V lookup: CDR1 MDHEN, CDR2 SYDVKM. The CDR3 has 14 residues. The CDR3 region has the DNA TGTGCCAGCAGACCCCCAACTGTTAACTATGGCTACACCTTC. It specifies CASRPPTVNYGYTF.

The chain is built from TRBV18 and TRBJ2-2, with 11 positions matching TRBD2. From germline, CDR1 is KGHSH and CDR2 LQKENI. Trimming removed 3 bases from V and 0 bases from J; junction bases left unmatched: 3. The CDR3 is made up of 17 amino acids. This CDR3 is CASSPGLAASNTGELFF. CDR3 sequence (DNA): TGTGCCAGCTCACCGGGACTAGCGGCGTCGAACACCGGGGAGCTGTTTTTT.